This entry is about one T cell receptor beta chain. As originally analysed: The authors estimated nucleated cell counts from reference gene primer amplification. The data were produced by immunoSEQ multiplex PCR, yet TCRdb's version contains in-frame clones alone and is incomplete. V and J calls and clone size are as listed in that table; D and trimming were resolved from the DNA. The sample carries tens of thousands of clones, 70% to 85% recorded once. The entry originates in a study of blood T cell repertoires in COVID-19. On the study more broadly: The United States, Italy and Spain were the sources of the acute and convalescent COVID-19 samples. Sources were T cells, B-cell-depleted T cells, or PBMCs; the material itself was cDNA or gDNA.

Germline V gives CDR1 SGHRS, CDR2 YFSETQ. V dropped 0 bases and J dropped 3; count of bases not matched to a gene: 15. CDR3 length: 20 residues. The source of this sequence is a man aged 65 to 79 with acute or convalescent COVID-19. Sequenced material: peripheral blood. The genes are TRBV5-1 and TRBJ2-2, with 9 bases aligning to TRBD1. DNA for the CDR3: TGCGCCAGCAGCTTGGATTTCCGGGACAGGGAATCGGGGGACACCGGGGAGCTGTTTTTT. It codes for CASSLDFRDRESGDTGELFF.